The 10 T cell receptor beta chains in this list originate from one sample, sequenced in a study of blood T cell repertoires in COVID-19. Method: immunoSEQ multiplex PCR; TCRdb's copy keeps in-frame clones and lacks some. The profile shows roughly 380,000 clones, around 91% of them singletons. Material: peripheral blood. Receptors originate from a woman aged 40 to 50 with COVID-19, enrolled during active disease.

V usage is TRBV11-2 and J usage is TRBJ1-1, with D uncertain. Germline values: CDR1 SGHAT, CDR2 FQNNGV. The CDR3 runs to 15 residues. V was pared by 0 bases and J by 2 bases, with 10 bases between. CDR3 sequence reads: CASSLDYWRNTEAFF. CDR3 coding DNA: TGTGCCAGCAGCTTAGATTATTGGAGAAACACTGAAGCTTTCTTT.

V is TRBV5-5 and J is TRBJ2-7, with 7 bases matching TRBD2. Germline CDR1 reads SGHKS; CDR2 reads YYEKEE (reference sequence). V trimming: 4 bases; J trimming: 1 base; junction bases outside the gene matches: 5. The CDR3 contains 14 residues. The chain's CDR3 is CASSPGLVSYEQYF. The CDR3 DNA is TGTGCCAGCAGCCCAGGACTAGTTTCCTACGAGCAGTACTTC.

This chain joins TRBV16 and TRBJ1-2; 8 positions match TRBD1. Looked up from germline, CDR1 is KGHSY and CDR2 is FQNENV. The length of the CDR3 is 14 residues. With V trimmed by 5 bases and J by 6 bases, 8 bases remained unmatched. CDR3 amino acids: CASSTSTGADGYTF. In DNA form, the CDR3 reads TGTGCCAGCAGCACTTCGACAGGGGCGGATGGCTACACCTTC.

This CDR3 reads CATSDFGTGGTDTQYF. Written as DNA, the CDR3 is TGTGCCACCAGTGATTTCGGGACAGGGGGCACAGATACGCAGTATTTT. The chain links TRBV24-1 to TRBJ2-3, with 10 bases matching TRBD1. The CDR3 covers 16 residues. V shed 1 base and J 1 base; nucleotides not matched to a gene: 1. In germline, CDR1 is KGHDR, CDR2 SFDVKD.

This chain links TRBV5-4 with TRBJ1-1, with 9 positions matching TRBD1. This CDR3 spans 17 amino acids. Trimming removed 4 bases from V and 4 bases from J; junction bases left unmatched: 14. Germline V gene sequence: CDR1 SGHNT, CDR2 YYREEE (reference sequence). DNA for the CDR3: TGTGCCAGCAGCACCAAGAGCGGACAGGGGCTGGGCACTGAAGCTTTCTTT. Translated, it gives CASSTKSGQGLGTEAFF.

This CDR3 is CASRRLAGGADTQYF. As DNA, the CDR3 is TGTGCCAGCAGAAGACTAGCGGGAGGGGCAGATACGCAGTATTTT. V and J are TRBV2 and TRBJ2-3; 14 positions match TRBD2. V was pared by 6 bases and J by 4 bases, with 3 bases of the junction left unmatched. Germline V gives CDR1 SNHLY, CDR2 FYNNEI. The CDR3 has 15 residues.

The chain combines TRBV27 with TRBJ2-1, with D perhaps matching TRBD2 (5 bases). Germline V CDR1 and CDR2: MNHEY, SMNVEV (reference sequence). V gave up 6 bases and J gave up 8 bases, with 20 bases separating them. The CDR3 runs to 15 residues. The CDR3 region is CASSLEGPAGDEQFF. The CDR3 DNA follows: TGTGCCAGCAGCCTGGAAGGACCGGCCGGGGATGAGCAGTTCTTC.

The CDR3 DNA is TGTGCCAGCAGCTCTTACCCGGGGGGTCAAGAGACCCAGTACTTC. Amino acid sequence: CASSSYPGGQETQYF. The rearrangement links TRBV7-9 to TRBJ2-5; 7 bases fit TRBD2. Germline V gene data show CDR1 as SEHNR and CDR2 as FQNEAQ (reference sequence). After removal of 4 bases from V and 2 bases from J, the junction contained 7 bases not matched to a gene. This CDR3 contains 15 residues.

The rearrangement uses TRBV30 and TRBJ2-5, with 8 nucleotides matching TRBD1. The CDR3 sequence is 13 residues long. Germline V gene lookup returns CDR1 GTSNPN and CDR2 SVGIG (reference sequence). Trimming cost V 5 bases and J 4 bases; bases outside gene matches: 6. As DNA, the CDR3 is TGTGCCTGGGACAGGGGTTTGGGAGAGACCCAGTACTTC. It is translated as CAWDRGLGETQYF. The whole variable domain, filled in from reference TRBV30 and TRBJ2-5, reads SQTIHQWPATLVQPVGSPLSLECTVEGTSNPNLYWYRQAAGRGLQLLFYSVGIGQISSEVPQNLSASRPQDRQFILSSKKLLLSDSGFYLCAWDRGLGETQYFGPGTRLLVL.

To note about this clone: The same CDR3 also results from other DNA sequences found in this sample. The chain uses TRBV5-1 and TRBJ1-4; 11 bases agree with TRBD1. CDR1 and CDR2 from the germline V gene are SGHRS and YFSETQ. The ends lost 4 bases at V and 7 bases at J; junction bases unmatched: 3. This CDR3 has 14 amino acids. The CDR3 sequence is CASSPGQGGEKLFF. The CDR3 bases are TGCGCCAGCAGCCCGGGACAGGGGGGTGAAAAACTGTTTTTT.